A selection of T cell receptor beta chains follows, all from one sample in a study of PD-L1 blockade in urothelial cancer. Assay used: immunoSEQ multiplex PCR; TCRdb lists only in-frame clones, some missing. The data hold 40,000 or so clones, with about four fifths observed a single time. The sample consisted of PBMCs, taken around atezolizumab (anti-PD-L1) treatment. The receptors here all came from a man in his 70s with urothelial cancer. Each CDR3 is given with its conserved first and last residue. A D gene is named only where the DNA matches it firmly. A clone size is listed for some rows: how often the clone was seen (once, few, many), or a class if it is expanded.

d_gene: NA; j_gene: TRBJ1-1; v_gene: TRBV5-4; abundance: NA; CDR3nt: TGTGCCAGCAGCTCACCAGGGGCGAACACTGAAGCTTTCTTT; CDR3aa: CASSSPGANTEAFF
d_gene: TRBD2; j_gene: TRBJ2-3; v_gene: TRBV18; abundance: NA; CDR3nt: TGTGCCAGCTCACCAACTAGCGGGAGAAGCACAGATACGCAGTATTTT; CDR3aa: CASSPTSGRSTDTQYF
d_gene: TRBD1; j_gene: TRBJ2-3; v_gene: TRBV7-2; abundance: NA; CDR3nt: TGTGCCAGCAGCGACGACAGGGGCGTCACAGATACGCAGTATTTT; CDR3aa: CASSDDRGVTDTQYF
d_gene: TRBD2; j_gene: TRBJ2-1; v_gene: TRBV4-3; abundance: NA; CDR3nt: TGCGCCAGCAGCCAAGATCCCGGGGGGGCGGCCGACAATGAGCAGTTCTTC; CDR3aa: CASSQDPGGAADNEQFF
d_gene: TRBD2; j_gene: TRBJ2-7; v_gene: TRBV4-3; abundance: NA; CDR3nt: TGCGCCAGCAGCCAAGAGCGGGGCGGAGTAGCGGGGAACTACGAGCAGTACTTC; CDR3aa: CASSQERGGVAGNYEQYF
d_gene: NA; j_gene: TRBJ1-1; v_gene: TRBV6-5; abundance: NA; CDR3nt: TGTGCCAGCAGGGGGAGACATGAGATCACTGAAGCTTTCTTT; CDR3aa: CASRGRHEITEAFF
d_gene: TRBD2; j_gene: TRBJ2-1; v_gene: TRBV5-1; abundance: NA; CDR3nt: TGCGCCAGCAGACTCAGCGGGGGGAGCTCCTACAATGAGCAGTTCTTC; CDR3aa: CASRLSGGSSYNEQFF
d_gene: NA; j_gene: TRBJ2-1; v_gene: TRBV4-1; abundance: NA; CDR3nt: TGCGCCAGCAGCCAAGATCGTTTATGGCGGGACCCCTACAATGAGCAGTTCTTC; CDR3aa: CASSQDRLWRDPYNEQFF
d_gene: TRBD1; j_gene: TRBJ1-1; v_gene: TRBV7-9; abundance: NA; CDR3nt: TGTGCCAGCAGCTTGGTACAGGGGACTGAAGCTTTCTTT; CDR3aa: CASSLVQGTEAFF
d_gene: NA; j_gene: TRBJ1-2; v_gene: TRBV5-4; abundance: NA; CDR3nt: TGTGCCAGCAGCTTGCCAACGGGGGGTTATGGCTACACCTTC; CDR3aa: CASSLPTGGYGYTF
d_gene: TRBD1; j_gene: TRBJ2-7; v_gene: TRBV10-3; abundance: NA; CDR3nt: TGTGCCATCAGTGAGTTCACAGGGGGCGCGATCCACGAGCAGTACTTC; CDR3aa: CAISEFTGGAIHEQYF
d_gene: NA; j_gene: TRBJ1-3; v_gene: TRBV28; abundance: NA; CDR3nt: TGTGCCAGCAGTTTCGGTGGGACACTTACTGGAAACACCATATATTTT; CDR3aa: CASSFGGTLTGNTIYF
d_gene: TRBD2; j_gene: TRBJ2-1; v_gene: TRBV13; abundance: NA; CDR3nt: TGTGCCAGCAGCTTACGGACTAGCGGGAGGGTCTCGTCCTACAATGAGCAGTTCTTC; CDR3aa: CASSLRTSGRVSSYNEQFF
d_gene: NA; j_gene: TRBJ1-2; v_gene: TRBV5-4; abundance: NA; CDR3nt: TGTGCCAGCAGCGGCGCCAGGGGAAGGCCTCAGTATGGCTACACCTTC; CDR3aa: CASSGARGRPQYGYTF
d_gene: TRBD1; j_gene: TRBJ1-6; v_gene: TRBV5-1; abundance: NA; CDR3nt: TGCGCCAGCAGCTTGGGGGCAGGGGGCGGTTCACCCCTCCACTTT; CDR3aa: CASSLGAGGGSPLHF
d_gene: TRBD1; j_gene: TRBJ1-1; v_gene: TRBV9; abundance: NA; CDR3nt: TGTGCCAGCAGCATTGACAGGGACACTGAAGCTTTCTTT; CDR3aa: CASSIDRDTEAFF
d_gene: NA; j_gene: TRBJ2-7; v_gene: TRBV5-6; abundance: NA; CDR3nt: TGTGCCAGCAGCTGGGCCGAGGAGCAGTACTTC; CDR3aa: CASSWAEEQYF
d_gene: NA; j_gene: TRBJ2-7; v_gene: TRBV6-6; abundance: few; CDR3nt: TGTGCCAGCAGGCCCAGCGAAGTGGGTAACGAGCAGTACTTC; CDR3aa: CASRPSEVGNEQYF
d_gene: NA; j_gene: TRBJ1-1; v_gene: TRBV21-1; abundance: few; CDR3nt: TGTGCCAGCACTGGAATGGTGGGCAGAACCGCCGAAGCTTTCTTT; CDR3aa: CASTGMVGRTAEAFF
d_gene: NA; j_gene: TRBJ1-4; v_gene: TRBV5-4; abundance: NA; CDR3nt: TGTGCCAGCAGCTCCGGGGGGGTGTCAACTAATGAAAAACTGTTTTTT; CDR3aa: CASSSGGVSTNEKLFF
d_gene: TRBD1; j_gene: TRBJ2-1; v_gene: TRBV28; abundance: NA; CDR3nt: TGTGCCGCCCGGGGACAGTACAATGAGCAGTTCTTC; CDR3aa: CAARGQYNEQFF
d_gene: NA; j_gene: TRBJ1-1; v_gene: TRBV7-2; abundance: NA; CDR3nt: TGTGCCAGCAGCACATCAATGACAGTTAGTGAAGCTTTCTTT; CDR3aa: CASSTSMTVSEAFF
d_gene: TRBD1; j_gene: TRBJ2-5; v_gene: TRBV7-2; abundance: few; CDR3nt: TGTGCCAGCAGCATACAGGGGGCAGTCGGAGAGACCCAGTACTTC; CDR3aa: CASSIQGAVGETQYF
d_gene: NA; j_gene: TRBJ2-2; v_gene: TRBV6-5; abundance: NA; CDR3nt: TGTGCCAGCAGCCGGGGGAACACCGGGGAGCTGTTTTTT; CDR3aa: CASSRGNTGELFF
d_gene: NA; j_gene: TRBJ2-3; v_gene: TRBV4-2; abundance: NA; CDR3nt: TGTGCCAGCAGCCCCCGGGACTTCACTAGCACAGATACGCAGTATTTT; CDR3aa: CASSPRDFTSTDTQYF
d_gene: NA; j_gene: TRBJ1-4; v_gene: TRBV2; abundance: NA; CDR3nt: TGTGCCAGCAGTGAAGATCAGTCAACTAATGAAAAACTGTTTTTT; CDR3aa: CASSEDQSTNEKLFF
d_gene: NA; j_gene: TRBJ2-5; v_gene: TRBV18; abundance: NA; CDR3nt: TGTGCCAGCTCGGGAGGCATAGAAGAGACCCAGTACTTC; CDR3aa: CASSGGIEETQYF
d_gene: NA; j_gene: TRBJ2-1; v_gene: TRBV2; abundance: once; CDR3nt: TGTGCCAGCAGTGAAATTAGCGGCAATGAGCAGTTCTTC; CDR3aa: CASSEISGNEQFF
d_gene: NA; j_gene: TRBJ2-1; v_gene: TRBV6-5; abundance: NA; CDR3nt: TGTGCCACCCAGGGATACAATGAGCAGTTCTTC; CDR3aa: CATQGYNEQFF
d_gene: TRBD1; j_gene: TRBJ2-3; v_gene: TRBV4-3; abundance: NA; CDR3nt: TGCGCCAGCAGCCGGCTGACAGGGGGCTTAACAGATACGCAGTATTTT; CDR3aa: CASSRLTGGLTDTQYF
d_gene: NA; j_gene: TRBJ2-7; v_gene: TRBV18; abundance: NA; CDR3nt: TGTGCCAGCTCACCGCGCAGGGGCCACGAGCAGTACTTC; CDR3aa: CASSPRRGHEQYF
d_gene: NA; j_gene: TRBJ1-1; v_gene: TRBV19; abundance: NA; CDR3nt: TGTGCCACTTCCAGGGATAGTATTTCTGAAGCTTTCTTT; CDR3aa: CATSRDSISEAFF
d_gene: NA; j_gene: TRBJ1-1; v_gene: TRBV29-1; abundance: NA; CDR3nt: TGCAGCGCTAGGACAGATCTGAACACTGAAGCTTTCTTT; CDR3aa: CSARTDLNTEAFF
d_gene: TRBD1; j_gene: TRBJ2-2; v_gene: TRBV5-8; abundance: few; CDR3nt: TGTGCCAGCAGCCCAAGGACAGGGGCGGTCGGGGAGCTGTTTTTT; CDR3aa: CASSPRTGAVGELFF
d_gene: TRBD1; j_gene: TRBJ2-7; v_gene: TRBV5-1; abundance: NA; CDR3nt: TGCGCCAGCAGCTTGGAACAGGGGAGTTACGAGCAGTACTTC; CDR3aa: CASSLEQGSYEQYF
d_gene: NA; j_gene: TRBJ1-2; v_gene: TRBV7-2; abundance: NA; CDR3nt: TGTGCCAGCAGCCCCAGGGGCTCCCTCTATGGCTACACCTTC; CDR3aa: CASSPRGSLYGYTF
d_gene: NA; j_gene: TRBJ1-1; v_gene: TRBV12-5; abundance: few; CDR3nt: TGTGCTAGTGGTTTCCCTCCAGGAGGACTGGTCTTT; CDR3aa: CASGFPPGGLVF
d_gene: TRBD2; j_gene: TRBJ2-1; v_gene: TRBV7-6; abundance: NA; CDR3nt: TGTGCCAGCAGCGCATCGGGCGGGAGCCGCTCCTACAATGAGCAGTTCTTC; CDR3aa: CASSASGGSRSYNEQFF
d_gene: NA; j_gene: TRBJ1-5; v_gene: TRBV2; abundance: NA; CDR3nt: TGTGCCAGCAGAGAGCAGGGCTCGAGCAATCAGCCCCAGCATTTT; CDR3aa: CASREQGSSNQPQHF
d_gene: NA; j_gene: TRBJ1-2; v_gene: TRBV11-2; abundance: few; CDR3nt: TGTGCCAGCAGCTCGGGACTAATGTATGGCTACACCTTC; CDR3aa: CASSSGLMYGYTF
d_gene: TRBD2; j_gene: TRBJ2-3; v_gene: TRBV5-4; abundance: NA; CDR3nt: TGTGCCAGCAGCTCTGGGACTAGCGGTTCGTTAGATACGCAGTATTTT; CDR3aa: CASSSGTSGSLDTQYF
d_gene: NA; j_gene: TRBJ1-5; v_gene: TRBV4-2; abundance: few; CDR3nt: TGTGCCAGCAGCCAAGAACGAAGCCATCAACCCCAGCATTTT; CDR3aa: CASSQERSHQPQHF
d_gene: NA; j_gene: TRBJ1-2; v_gene: TRBV29-1; abundance: NA; CDR3nt: TGCAGCGTTGGGGGCCGGAACTATGGCTACACCTTC; CDR3aa: CSVGGRNYGYTF
d_gene: TRBD1; j_gene: TRBJ1-2; v_gene: TRBV2; abundance: NA; CDR3nt: TGTGCCAGCAGTGAAGCGCGGACAGGGGCCTTTGAGGGCTACACCTTC; CDR3aa: CASSEARTGAFEGYTF
d_gene: NA; j_gene: TRBJ1-1; v_gene: TRBV5-4; abundance: NA; CDR3nt: TGTGCCAGCAGCTCAAGGGTTGGGGCGAACACTGAAGCTTTCTTT; CDR3aa: CASSSRVGANTEAFF